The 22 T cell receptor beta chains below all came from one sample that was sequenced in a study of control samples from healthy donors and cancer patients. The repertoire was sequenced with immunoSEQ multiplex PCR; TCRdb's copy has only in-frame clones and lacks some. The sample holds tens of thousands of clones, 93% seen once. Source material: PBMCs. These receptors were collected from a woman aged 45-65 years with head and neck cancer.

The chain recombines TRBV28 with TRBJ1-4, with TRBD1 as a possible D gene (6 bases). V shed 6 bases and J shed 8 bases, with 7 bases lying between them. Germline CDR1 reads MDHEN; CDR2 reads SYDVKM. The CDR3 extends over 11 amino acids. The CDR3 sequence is CASRGGEKLFF. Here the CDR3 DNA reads TGTGCCAGCAGGGGGGGCGAAAAACTGTTTTTT.

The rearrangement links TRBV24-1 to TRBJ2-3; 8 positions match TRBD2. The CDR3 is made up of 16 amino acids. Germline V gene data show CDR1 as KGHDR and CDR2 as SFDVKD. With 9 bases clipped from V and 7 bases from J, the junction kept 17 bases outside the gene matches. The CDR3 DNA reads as TGTGCCACCTCGAATCTGCCGGGACTAGGGCTGAATACGCAGTATTTT. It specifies CATSNLPGLGLNTQYF.

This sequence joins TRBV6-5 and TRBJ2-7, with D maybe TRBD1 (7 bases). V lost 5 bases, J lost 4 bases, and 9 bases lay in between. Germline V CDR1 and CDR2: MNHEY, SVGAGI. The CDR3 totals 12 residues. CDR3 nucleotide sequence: TGTGCCAGCAGTCCAGGGGGGTACGAGCAGTACTTC. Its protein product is CASSPGGYEQYF.

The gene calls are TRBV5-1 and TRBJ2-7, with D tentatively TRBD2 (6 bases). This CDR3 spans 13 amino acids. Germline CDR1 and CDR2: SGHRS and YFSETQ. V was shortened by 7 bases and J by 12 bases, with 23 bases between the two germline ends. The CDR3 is CASRPPSDGSLYF. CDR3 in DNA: TGCGCCAGCCGCCCCCCTAGTGACGGGAGTTTGTACTTC. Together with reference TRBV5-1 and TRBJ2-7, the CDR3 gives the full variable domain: KAGVTQTPRYLIKTRGQQVTLSCSPISGHRSVSWYQQTPGQGLQFLFEYFSETQRNKGNFPGRFSGRQFSNSRSEMNVSTLELGDSALYLCASRPPSDGSLYFGPGTRLTVT.

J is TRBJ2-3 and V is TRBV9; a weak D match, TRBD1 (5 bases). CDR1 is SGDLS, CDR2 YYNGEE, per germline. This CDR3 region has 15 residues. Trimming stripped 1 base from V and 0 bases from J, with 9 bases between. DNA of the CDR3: TGTGCCAGCAGCGTACAAGGGGTCAGCACAGATACGCAGTATTTT. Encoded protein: CASSVQGVSTDTQYF.

The CDR3 protein is CASRAANSPLHF. CDR3 in DNA: TGTGCCAGCAGAGCAGCTAATTCACCCCTCCACTTT. The chain employs TRBV6-5 and TRBJ1-6; no firm D call. The V gene's germline CDR1 is MNHEY and CDR2 SVGAGI. The ends were cut back, 6 bases at V and 6 bases at J, with 6 bases in the middle. The CDR3 sequence is 12 residues long.

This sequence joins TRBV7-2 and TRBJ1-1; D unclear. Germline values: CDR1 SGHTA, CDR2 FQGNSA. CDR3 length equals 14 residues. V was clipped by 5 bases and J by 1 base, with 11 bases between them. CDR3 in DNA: TGTGCCAGCAGCCTAGGGATAAGGAACACTGAAGCTTTCTTT. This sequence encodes CASSLGIRNTEAFF.

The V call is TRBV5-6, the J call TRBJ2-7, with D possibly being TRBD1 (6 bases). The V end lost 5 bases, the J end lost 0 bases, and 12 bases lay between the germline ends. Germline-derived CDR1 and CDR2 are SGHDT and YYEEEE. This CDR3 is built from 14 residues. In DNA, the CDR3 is TGTGCCAGCAGTATGACAGGTTTCTCCTACGAGCAGTACTTC. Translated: CASSMTGFSYEQYF. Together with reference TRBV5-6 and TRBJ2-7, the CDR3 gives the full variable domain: DAGVTQSPTHLIKTRGQQVTLRCSPKSGHDTVSWYQQALGQGPQFIFQYYEEEERQRGNFPDRFSGHQFPNYSSELNVNALLLGDSALYLCASSMTGFSYEQYFGPGTRLTVT.

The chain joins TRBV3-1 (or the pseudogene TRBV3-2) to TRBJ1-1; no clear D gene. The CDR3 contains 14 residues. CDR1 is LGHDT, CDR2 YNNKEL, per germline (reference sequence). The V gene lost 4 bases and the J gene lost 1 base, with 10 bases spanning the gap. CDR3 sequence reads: CASSPLGGNTEAFF. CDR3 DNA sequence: TGTGCCAGCAGCCCCCTGGGAGGGAACACTGAAGCTTTCTTT.

The CDR3 nucleotides read TGTGCCAGCAGCTTAGGACGGAACTCTGGAAACACCATATATTTT. It is translated as CASSLGRNSGNTIYF. This chain links TRBV7-9 with TRBJ1-3; no reliable D call. Trimming took off 1 base at V and 0 bases at J, with 7 bases between the two ends. This CDR3 contains 15 residues. Germline CDR1 SEHNR, CDR2 FQNEAQ (reference sequence).

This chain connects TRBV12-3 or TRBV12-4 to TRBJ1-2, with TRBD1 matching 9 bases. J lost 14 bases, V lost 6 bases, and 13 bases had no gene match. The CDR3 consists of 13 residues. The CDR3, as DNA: TGTGCCAGCAGATTACCGGGACAGGGAGGGAAGACCTTC. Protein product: CASRLPGQGGKTF.

The DNA of the CDR3 is TGTGCCACCAGTGACAGACAGTTGGGGGGGCCCCAGCATTTT. It translates to CATSDRQLGGPQHF. This rearrangement joins TRBV24-1 to TRBJ1-5; tentative D call: TRBD1 (5 bases). Between the trimmed V and J ends, which lost 4 bases and 9 bases, there was a span of 15 bases. CDR1 KGHDR and CDR2 SFDVKD come from the germline V gene. CDR3 length: 14 residues.

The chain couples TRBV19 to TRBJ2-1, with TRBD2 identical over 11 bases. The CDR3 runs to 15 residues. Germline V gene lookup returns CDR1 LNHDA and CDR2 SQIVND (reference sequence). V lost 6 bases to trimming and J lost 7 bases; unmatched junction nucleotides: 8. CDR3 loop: CASRELAGANNEQFF. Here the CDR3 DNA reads TGTGCCAGTAGAGAACTAGCGGGGGCCAATAATGAGCAGTTCTTC.

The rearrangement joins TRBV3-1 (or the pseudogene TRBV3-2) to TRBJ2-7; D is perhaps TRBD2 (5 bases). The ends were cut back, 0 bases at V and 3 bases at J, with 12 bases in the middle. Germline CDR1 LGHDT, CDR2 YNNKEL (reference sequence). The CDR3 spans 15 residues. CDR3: CASSQDRKGSYEQYF. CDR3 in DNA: TGTGCCAGCAGCCAAGATCGGAAAGGGAGCTACGAGCAGTACTTC.

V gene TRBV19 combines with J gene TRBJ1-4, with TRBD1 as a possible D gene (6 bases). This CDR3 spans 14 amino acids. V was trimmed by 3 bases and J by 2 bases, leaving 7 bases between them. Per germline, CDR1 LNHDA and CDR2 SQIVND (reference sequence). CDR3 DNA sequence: TGTGCCAGTAGTATGAGGGGGACTAATGAAAAACTGTTTTTT. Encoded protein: CASSMRGTNEKLFF.

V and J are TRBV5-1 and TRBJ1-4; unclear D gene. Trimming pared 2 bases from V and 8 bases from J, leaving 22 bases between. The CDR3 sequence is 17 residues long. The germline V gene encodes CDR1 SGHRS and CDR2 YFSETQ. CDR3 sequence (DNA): TGCGCCAGCAGCTTTACGGACTCGGCCTTTGGAAGAGAAAAACTGTTTTTT. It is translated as CASSFTDSAFGREKLFF.

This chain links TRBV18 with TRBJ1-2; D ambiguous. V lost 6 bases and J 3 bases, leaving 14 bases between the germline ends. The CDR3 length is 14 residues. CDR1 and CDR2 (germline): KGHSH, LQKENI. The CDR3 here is CASSGRLIDYGYTF. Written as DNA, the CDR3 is TGTGCCAGCTCGGGCCGGCTGATAGACTATGGCTACACCTTC.

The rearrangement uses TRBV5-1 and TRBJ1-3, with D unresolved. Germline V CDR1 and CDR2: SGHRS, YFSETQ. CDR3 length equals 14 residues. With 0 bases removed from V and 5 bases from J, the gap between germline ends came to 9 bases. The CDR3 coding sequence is TGCGCCAGCAGCTTGGGACCGGCACGAAACACCATATATTTT. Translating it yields CASSLGPARNTIYF.

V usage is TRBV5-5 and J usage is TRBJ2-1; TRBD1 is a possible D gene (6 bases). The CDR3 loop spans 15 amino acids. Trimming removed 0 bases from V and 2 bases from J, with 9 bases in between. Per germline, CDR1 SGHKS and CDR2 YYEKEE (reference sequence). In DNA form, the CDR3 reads TGTGCCAGCAGCTTGGGAGGGGGACCCTACAATGAGCAGTTCTTC. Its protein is CASSLGGGPYNEQFF.

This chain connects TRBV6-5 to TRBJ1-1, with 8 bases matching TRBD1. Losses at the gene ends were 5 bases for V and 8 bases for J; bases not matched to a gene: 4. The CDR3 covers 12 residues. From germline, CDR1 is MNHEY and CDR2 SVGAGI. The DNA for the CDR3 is TGTGCCAGCAGTCTCCGGACAGGGGAAGCTTTCTTT. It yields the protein CASSLRTGEAFF.

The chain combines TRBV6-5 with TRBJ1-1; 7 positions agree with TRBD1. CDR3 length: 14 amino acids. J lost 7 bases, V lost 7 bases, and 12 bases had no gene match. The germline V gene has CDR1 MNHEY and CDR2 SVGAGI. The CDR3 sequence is CASIRDRDSLEAFF. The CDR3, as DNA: TGTGCCAGCATCAGGGATCGGGACAGCCTTGAAGCTTTCTTT.

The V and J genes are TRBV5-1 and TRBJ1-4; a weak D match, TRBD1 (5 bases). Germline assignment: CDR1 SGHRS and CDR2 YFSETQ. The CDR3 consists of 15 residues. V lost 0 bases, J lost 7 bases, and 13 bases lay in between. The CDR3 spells CASSLAGLEREKLFF. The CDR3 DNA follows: TGCGCCAGCAGCTTGGCAGGGCTGGAACGTGAAAAACTGTTTTTT.